This TCR beta chain was profiled in a study of blood T cells in healthy people across ages. A second PCR of about 7 to 12 cycles used a sample-barcoded 5' primer and a J-beta primer mix. Via MiXCR, TCRdb re-called the 5' RACE reads, giving one row per CDR3 protein. The top ten hold around 13% of the sample, which has about 1.1 million distinct CDR3 sequences, 30% to 40% seen once. Germline CDR1 reads DFQATT; CDR2 reads SNEGSKA (reference sequence). The CDR3 has 16 amino acids. V lost 1 base, J lost 3 bases, and 5 bases stayed unmatched. The receptor's source is a man between 18 and 29 years old in good health. The chain uses TRBV20-1 and TRBJ2-2; 10 nucleotides align to TRBD2. The sample consisted of blood. CDR3 sequence: CSARAEAGGYTGELFF. The CDR3 DNA reads TGCAGTGCTAGAGCTGAAGCGGGGGGGTACACCGGGGAGCTGTTTTTT.